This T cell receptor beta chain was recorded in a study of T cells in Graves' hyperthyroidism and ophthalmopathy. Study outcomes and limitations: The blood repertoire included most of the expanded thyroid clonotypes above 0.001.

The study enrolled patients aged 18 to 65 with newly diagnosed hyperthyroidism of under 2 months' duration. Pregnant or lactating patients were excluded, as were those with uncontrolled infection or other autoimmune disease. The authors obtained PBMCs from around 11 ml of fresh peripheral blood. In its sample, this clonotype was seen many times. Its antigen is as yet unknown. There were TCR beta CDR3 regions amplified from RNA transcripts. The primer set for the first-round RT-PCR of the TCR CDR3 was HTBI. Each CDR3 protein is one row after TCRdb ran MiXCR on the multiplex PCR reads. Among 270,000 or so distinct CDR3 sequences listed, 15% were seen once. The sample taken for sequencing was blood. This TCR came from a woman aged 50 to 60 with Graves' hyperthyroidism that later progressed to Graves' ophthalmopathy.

The CDR3 here is CSASSGLGNNEQFF. The CDR3 nucleotides read TGCAGTGCCTCAAGCGGACTTGGAAACAATGAGCAGTTCTTC. The rearrangement links TRBV20-1 to TRBJ2-1; weak D call: TRBD2 (5 bases). Deletions cut 6 bases from V and 5 bases from J, with 17 bases between. The CDR3 is made up of 14 amino acids. Germline CDR1 reads DFQATT; CDR2 reads SNEGSKA (reference sequence).